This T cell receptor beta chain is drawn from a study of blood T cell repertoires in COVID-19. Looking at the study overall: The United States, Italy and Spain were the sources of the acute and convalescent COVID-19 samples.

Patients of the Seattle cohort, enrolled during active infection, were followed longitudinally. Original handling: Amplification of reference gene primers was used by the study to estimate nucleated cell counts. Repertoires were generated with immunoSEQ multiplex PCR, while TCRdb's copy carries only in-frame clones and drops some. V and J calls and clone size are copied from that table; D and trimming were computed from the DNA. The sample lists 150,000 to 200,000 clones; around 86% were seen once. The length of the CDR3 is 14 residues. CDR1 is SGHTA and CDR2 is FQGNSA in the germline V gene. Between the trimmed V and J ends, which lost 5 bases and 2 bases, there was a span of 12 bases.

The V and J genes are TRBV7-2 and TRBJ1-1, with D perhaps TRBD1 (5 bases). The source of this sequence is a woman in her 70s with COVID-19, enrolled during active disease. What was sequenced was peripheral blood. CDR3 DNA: TGTGCCAGCAGCCCTCGACAGACAAACACTGAAGCTTTCTTT. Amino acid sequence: CASSPRQTNTEAFF.